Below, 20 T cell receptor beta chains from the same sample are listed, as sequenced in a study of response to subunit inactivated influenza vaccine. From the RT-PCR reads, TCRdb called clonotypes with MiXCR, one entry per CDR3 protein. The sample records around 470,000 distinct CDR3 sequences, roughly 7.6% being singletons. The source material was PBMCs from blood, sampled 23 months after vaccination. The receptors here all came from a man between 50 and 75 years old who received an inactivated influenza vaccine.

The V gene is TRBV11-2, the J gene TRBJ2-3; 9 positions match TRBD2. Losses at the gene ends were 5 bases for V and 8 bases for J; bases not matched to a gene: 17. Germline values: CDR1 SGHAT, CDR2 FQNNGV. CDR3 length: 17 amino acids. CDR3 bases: TGTGCCAGCAGCCAAAGGGGCGGTGGCGGGGGGGCGGGTACGCAGTATTTT. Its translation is CASSQRGGGGGAGTQYF.

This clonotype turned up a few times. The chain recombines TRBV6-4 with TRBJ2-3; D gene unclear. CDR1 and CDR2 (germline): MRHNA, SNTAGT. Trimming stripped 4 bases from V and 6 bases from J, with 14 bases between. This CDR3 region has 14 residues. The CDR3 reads CASSVSISADTQYF. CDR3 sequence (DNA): TGTGCCAGCAGTGTCTCGATATCGGCGGATACGCAGTATTTT.

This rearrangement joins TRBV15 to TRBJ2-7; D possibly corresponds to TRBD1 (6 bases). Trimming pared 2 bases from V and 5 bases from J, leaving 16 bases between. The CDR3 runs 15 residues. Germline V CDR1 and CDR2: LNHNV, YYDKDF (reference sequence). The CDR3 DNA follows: TGTGCCACCAGCAGAAAGCTACAGGGTAGCCACGAGCAGTACTTC. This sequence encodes CATSRKLQGSHEQYF.

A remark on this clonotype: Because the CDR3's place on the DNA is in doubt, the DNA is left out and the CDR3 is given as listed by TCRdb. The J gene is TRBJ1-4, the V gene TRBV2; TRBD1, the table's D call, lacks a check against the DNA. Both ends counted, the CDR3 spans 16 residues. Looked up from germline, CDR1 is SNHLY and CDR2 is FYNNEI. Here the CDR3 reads CASIGQGEQLMKNCFF.

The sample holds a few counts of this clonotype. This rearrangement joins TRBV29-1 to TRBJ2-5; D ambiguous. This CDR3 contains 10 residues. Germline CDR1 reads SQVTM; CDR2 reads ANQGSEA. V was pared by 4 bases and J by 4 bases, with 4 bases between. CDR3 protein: CSVARETQYF. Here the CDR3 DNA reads TGCAGCGTTGCGCGAGAGACCCAGTACTTC.

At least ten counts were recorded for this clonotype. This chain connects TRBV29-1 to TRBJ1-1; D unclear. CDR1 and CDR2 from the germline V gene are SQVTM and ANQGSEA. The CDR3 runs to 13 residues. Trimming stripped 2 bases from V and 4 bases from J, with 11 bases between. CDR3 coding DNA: TGCAGCGTTGAATCTAAGCTTGGCACTGAAGCTTTCTTT. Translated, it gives CSVESKLGTEAFF. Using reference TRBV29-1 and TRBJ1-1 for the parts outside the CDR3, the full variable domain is SAVISQKPSRDICQRGTSLTIQCQVDSQVTMMFWYRQQPGQSLTLIATANQGSEATYESGFVIDKFPISRPNLTFSTLTVSNMSPEDSSIYLCSVESKLGTEAFFGQGTRLTVV.

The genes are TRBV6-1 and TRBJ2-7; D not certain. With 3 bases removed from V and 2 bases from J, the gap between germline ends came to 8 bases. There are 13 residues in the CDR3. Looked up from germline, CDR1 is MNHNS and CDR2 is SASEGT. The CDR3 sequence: CASSEVATYEQYF. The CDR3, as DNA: TGTGCCAGCAGTGAGGTTGCGACCTACGAGCAGTACTTC.

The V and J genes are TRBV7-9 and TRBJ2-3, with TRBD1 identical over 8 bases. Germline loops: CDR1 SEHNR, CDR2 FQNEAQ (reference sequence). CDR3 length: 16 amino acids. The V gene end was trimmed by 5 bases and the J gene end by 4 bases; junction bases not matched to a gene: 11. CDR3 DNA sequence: TGTGCCAGCAGCGGCGGACAGGGTAGATTTTCAGATACGCAGTATTTT. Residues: CASSGGQGRFSDTQYF.

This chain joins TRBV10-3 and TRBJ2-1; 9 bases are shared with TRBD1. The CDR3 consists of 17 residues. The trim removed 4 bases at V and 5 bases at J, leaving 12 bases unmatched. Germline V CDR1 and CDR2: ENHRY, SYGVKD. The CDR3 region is CAISGRDRVTGNNEQFF. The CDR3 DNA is TGTGCCATCAGTGGCCGGGACAGGGTAACGGGCAACAATGAGCAGTTCTTC.

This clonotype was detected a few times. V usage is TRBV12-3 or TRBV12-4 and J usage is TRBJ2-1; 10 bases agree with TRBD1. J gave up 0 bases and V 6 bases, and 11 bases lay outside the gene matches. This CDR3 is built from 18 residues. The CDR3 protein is CASSRDRGYGDSYNEQFF. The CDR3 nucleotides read TGTGCCAGCAGCCGGGACAGGGGATATGGGGACTCCTACAATGAGCAGTTCTTC.

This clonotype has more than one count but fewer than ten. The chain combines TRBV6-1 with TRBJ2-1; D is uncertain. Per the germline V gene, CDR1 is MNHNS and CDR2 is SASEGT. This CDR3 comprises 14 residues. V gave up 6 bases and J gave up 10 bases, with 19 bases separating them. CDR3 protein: CASSPLLQSQEQFF. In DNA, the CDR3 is TGTGCCAGCAGCCCTTTATTACAGAGCCAGGAGCAGTTCTTC.

CDR3 amino acids: CAISVAGENSPLHF. The DNA of the CDR3 is TGTGCCATCAGTGTTGCGGGGGAGAATTCACCCCTCCACTTT. The rearrangement uses TRBV10-3 and TRBJ1-6; maybe TRBD1 (5 bases). The CDR3 has 14 residues. Trimming stripped 4 bases from V and 7 bases from J, with 11 bases between. The V gene's germline CDR1 is ENHRY and CDR2 SYGVKD.

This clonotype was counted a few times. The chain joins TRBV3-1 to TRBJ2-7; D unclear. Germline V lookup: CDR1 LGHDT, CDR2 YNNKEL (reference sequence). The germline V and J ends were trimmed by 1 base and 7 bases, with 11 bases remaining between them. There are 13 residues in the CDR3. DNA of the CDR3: TGTGCCAGCAGCCAAGTTTCGGTGGGGGAGCAGTACTTC. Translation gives CASSQVSVGEQYF.

The CDR3, as DNA: TGTGCCAGCAGTGGACAGAACCAGTACGAGCAGTACTTC. This translates into CASSGQNQYEQYF. The rearrangement joins TRBV12-3 or TRBV12-4 to TRBJ2-7; TRBD1 is a possible D gene (6 bases). The CDR3 runs to 13 residues. V lost 5 bases and J lost 4, with 12 bases in between.

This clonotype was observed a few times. The CDR3 reads CASSQTGGYYGYTF. Written as DNA, the CDR3 is TGTGCCAGCAGTCAGACAGGGGGCTACTATGGCTACACCTTC. This sequence joins TRBV6-1 and TRBJ1-2; 10 nucleotides line up with TRBD1. The ends lost 5 bases at V and 3 bases at J; junction bases unmatched: 3. The CDR3 spans 14 residues. The germline V gene encodes CDR1 MNHNS and CDR2 SASEGT.

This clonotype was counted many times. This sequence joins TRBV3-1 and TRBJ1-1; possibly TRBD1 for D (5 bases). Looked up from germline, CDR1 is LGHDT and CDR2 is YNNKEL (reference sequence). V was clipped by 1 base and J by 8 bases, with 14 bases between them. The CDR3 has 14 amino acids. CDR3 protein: CASSQVGRASEAFF. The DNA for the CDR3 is TGTGCCAGCAGCCAAGTGGGACGGGCTTCCGAAGCTTTCTTT.

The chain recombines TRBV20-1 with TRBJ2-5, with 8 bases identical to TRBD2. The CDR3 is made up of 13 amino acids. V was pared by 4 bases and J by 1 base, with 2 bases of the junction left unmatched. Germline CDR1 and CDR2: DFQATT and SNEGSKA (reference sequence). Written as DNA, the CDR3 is TGCAGTGCTATAACTAGCGGCCAAGAGACCCAGTACTTC. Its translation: CSAITSGQETQYF.

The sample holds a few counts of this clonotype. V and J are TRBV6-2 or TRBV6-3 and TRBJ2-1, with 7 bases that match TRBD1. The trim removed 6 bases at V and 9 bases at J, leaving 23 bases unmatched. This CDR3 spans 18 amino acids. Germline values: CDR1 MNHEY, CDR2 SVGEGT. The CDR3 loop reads CASRRPTWTGPSGSEQFF. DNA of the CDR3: TGTGCCAGCAGACGACCAACCTGGACAGGTCCGTCTGGGTCTGAGCAGTTCTTC.

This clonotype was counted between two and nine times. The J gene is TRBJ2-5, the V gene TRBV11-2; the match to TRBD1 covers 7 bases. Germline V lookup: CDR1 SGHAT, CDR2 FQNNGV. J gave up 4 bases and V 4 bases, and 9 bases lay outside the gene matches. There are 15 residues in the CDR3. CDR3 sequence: CASSSISRDRETQYF. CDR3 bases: TGTGCCAGCAGCTCAATAAGCCGGGACAGAGAGACCCAGTACTTC.

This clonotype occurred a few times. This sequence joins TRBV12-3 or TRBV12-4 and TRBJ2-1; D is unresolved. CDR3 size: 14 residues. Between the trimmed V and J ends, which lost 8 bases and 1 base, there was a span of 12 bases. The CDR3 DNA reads TGTGCCAGCGGAGACACCAGGTCCTACAATGAGCAGTTCTTC. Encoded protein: CASGDTRSYNEQFF.